This T cell receptor (beta chain) was observed in a study of blood T cell repertoires in COVID-19. This CDR3 has 13 residues. In germline, CDR1 is GTSNPN, CDR2 SVGIG (reference sequence). The V and J ends lost 0 bases and 5 bases respectively, with 10 bases between them. The protocol was immunoSEQ multiplex PCR, while the TCRdb copy is restricted to in-frame clones and leaves out a portion. The sample consists of about 500,000 clones, about 89% of them appearing once. The Seattle patients, enrolled during active infection, were followed longitudinally. The sequenced sample consisted of peripheral blood. This rearrangement joins TRBV30 to TRBJ1-2; the D is unclear. This clonotype was sampled from a woman aged 45 to 65 with COVID-19, enrolled during active disease. The CDR3, as DNA: TGTGCCTGGAGTGTAACCCAGTCGTATGGCTACACCTTC. Translation: CAWSVTQSYGYTF.